Only one count was recorded for the clone carrying this T cell receptor beta chain. This record comes from a study of blood T cell repertoires in COVID-19. Looking at the study overall: The samples span acute and convalescent COVID-19 from the United States, Italy and Spain.

Trimming shortened V by 3 bases and J by 2 bases, and 17 bases separated the two germline ends. Germline V gene data show CDR1 as KGHSH and CDR2 as LQKENI. CDR3 length: 18 residues. Clones were read by immunoSEQ multiplex PCR, and TCRdb kept only the in-frame ones, dropping some. The sample lists hundreds of thousands of clones; roughly 88% were seen once. The specimen was peripheral blood. The source of this sequence is a human donor in a cohort sampled during active COVID-19. The chain is built from TRBV18 and TRBJ2-6; no definite D call. CDR3: CASSPESSELPGANVLTF. CDR3 sequence (DNA): TGTGCCAGCTCACCTGAGTCGAGTGAACTCCCTGGGGCCAACGTCCTGACTTTC.